This T cell receptor beta chain is from a study of T cell responses to AZD1222 COVID-19 vaccine. Study as a whole: Whether given at about 4 or about 12 weeks, second doses were pooled.

J was trimmed by 0 bases and V by 0 bases; bases with no gene match: 4. The CDR3 length is 16 residues. Germline lookup yields CDR1 SGDLS and CDR2 YYNGEE. TCRdb's copy holds only in-frame clones and misses some; the assay was immunoSEQ multiplex PCR. The profile covers 96,000 or so clones, with about 89% appearing a single time and 1.6% taken by the ten largest. A single count supports this clone. This clonotype originated in an adult in good health. The chain has TRBV9 and TRBJ2-5, with 8 bases aligning to TRBD2. Sequenced here: peripheral blood, sampled on day 0 of AZD1222 vaccination. The CDR3 sequence: CASSVGVAGYQETQYF. The CDR3 coding sequence is TGTGCCAGCAGCGTAGGAGTAGCGGGGTACCAAGAGACCCAGTACTTC. The full variable domain, its missing parts supplied by reference TRBV9 and TRBJ2-5, is DSGVTQTPKHLITATGQRVTLRCSPRSGDLSVYWYQQSLDQGLQFLIQYYNGEERAKGNILERFSAQQFPDLHSELNLSSLELGDSALYFCASSVGVAGYQETQYFGPGTRLLVL.